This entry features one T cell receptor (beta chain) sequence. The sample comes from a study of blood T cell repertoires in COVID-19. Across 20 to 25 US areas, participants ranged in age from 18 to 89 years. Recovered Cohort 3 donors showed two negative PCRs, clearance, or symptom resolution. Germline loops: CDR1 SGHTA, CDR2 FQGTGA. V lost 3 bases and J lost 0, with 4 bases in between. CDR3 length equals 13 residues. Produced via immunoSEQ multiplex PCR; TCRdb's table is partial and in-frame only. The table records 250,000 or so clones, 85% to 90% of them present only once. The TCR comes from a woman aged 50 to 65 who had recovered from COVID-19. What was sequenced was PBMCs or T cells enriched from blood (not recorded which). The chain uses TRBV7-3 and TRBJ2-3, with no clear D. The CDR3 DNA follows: TGTGCCAGCAGCTTGAGTAGCACAGATACGCAGTATTTT. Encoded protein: CASSLSSTDTQYF. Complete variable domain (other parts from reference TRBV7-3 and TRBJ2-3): GAGVSQTPSNKVTEKGKYVELRCDPISGHTALYWYRQSLGQGPEFLIYFQGTGAADDSGLPNDRFFAVRPEGSVSTLKIQRTERGDSAVYLCASSLSSTDTQYFGPGTRLTVL.